The source of this T cell receptor (beta chain) is a study of monozygotic twins with cystic fibrosis. Study findings and constraints: J usage was most co-twin-similar in 8 of 16 pairs, V in 13.

The CDR3 runs 14 residues. V dropped 5 bases and J dropped 7 bases, with 18 bases sitting between them. Germline CDR1 and CDR2: GTSNPN and SVGIG (reference sequence). Sequencing used immunoSEQ multiplex PCR; TCRdb keeps in-frame clones, though not all of them. The data show around 23,000 clones, approximately 90% seen once. This clone was counted once. Its matching antigen is unknown. V usage is TRBV30 and J usage is TRBJ1-5, with D perhaps matching TRBD1 (5 bases). This TCR derives from a girl aged 2 to 10 with cystic fibrosis. The sequencing input was blood. Here the CDR3 reads CAWPHCSRAQPQHF. DNA for the CDR3: TGTGCCTGGCCCCATTGTTCCAGGGCCCAGCCCCAGCATTTT.